The rows below give T cell receptor beta chains drawn from one sample of a study of shared clonotypes between healthy human individuals. The table came from immunoSEQ multiplex PCR; TCRdb's copy has only in-frame clones and leaves some out. The table lists about 1.5 million clones, roughly 95% of them singletons. Specimen: naive CD4+ T cells sorted from blood. All receptors derive from a man younger than 40 in good health. Both conserved end residues are part of each CDR3. A D gene is named only where the DNA matches it firmly. Clone size is not always given. Where it is, it says once, few, many or a class for expanded clones.

d_gene: TRBD1
abundance: NA
j_gene: TRBJ2-1
v_gene: TRBV7-3
CDR3nt: TGTGCCAGCAGCCCCGACAGGGTAAGCTCCTACAATGAGCAGTTCTTC
CDR3aa: CASSPDRVSSYNEQFF

d_gene: NA
abundance: NA
j_gene: TRBJ2-5
v_gene: TRBV2
CDR3nt: TGTGCCTCCAGCGGACCACGGACCGGGACCCAGTACTTC
CDR3aa: CASSGPRTGTQYF

d_gene: NA
abundance: NA
j_gene: TRBJ2-7
v_gene: TRBV6-1
CDR3nt: TGTGCCAGCAGCCCTCGTAGGGGACGGTACTACGAGCAGTACTTC
CDR3aa: CASSPRRGRYYEQYF

d_gene: NA
abundance: NA
j_gene: TRBJ1-5
v_gene: TRBV28
CDR3nt: TGTGCCAGCAGTTTCCGGGGGGTATCTCAGCCCCAGCATTTT
CDR3aa: CASSFRGVSQPQHF

d_gene: TRBD1
abundance: NA
j_gene: TRBJ1-4
v_gene: TRBV5-6
CDR3nt: TGTGCCACTTCGCAGGGGGCGAGTGAAAAACTGTTTTTT
CDR3aa: CATSQGASEKLFF

d_gene: NA
abundance: NA
j_gene: TRBJ2-5
v_gene: TRBV15
CDR3nt: TGTGCCACCAGCAGAGGGAGAGAGACCCAGTACTTC
CDR3aa: CATSRGRETQYF

d_gene: TRBD2
abundance: NA
j_gene: TRBJ2-1
v_gene: TRBV5-6
CDR3nt: TGTGCTATCCCCGATGAGACTAGCATTCCCAATGAGCAGTTCTTC
CDR3aa: CAIPDETSIPNEQFF

d_gene: TRBD1
abundance: NA
j_gene: TRBJ2-6
v_gene: TRBV25-1
CDR3nt: TGTGCCAGCAGTGAAACCGGGACAGGGGGGATCGGGGCCAACGTCCTGACTTTC
CDR3aa: CASSETGTGGIGANVLTF

d_gene: NA
abundance: NA
j_gene: TRBJ2-6
v_gene: TRBV5-4
CDR3nt: TGTGCCAGCAGCTTAGGTCGAGGAGTCTTTGGGGCCAACGTCCTGACTTTC
CDR3aa: CASSLGRGVFGANVLTF

d_gene: TRBD1
abundance: NA
j_gene: TRBJ1-5
v_gene: TRBV7-8
CDR3nt: TGTGCCAGCAGCCGAGGGGACAGGGGAGGAGGTAGAAGCAATCAGCCCCAGCATTTT
CDR3aa: CASSRGDRGGGRSNQPQHF

d_gene: TRBD2
abundance: NA
j_gene: TRBJ2-7
v_gene: TRBV18
CDR3nt: TGTGCCAGCTCACCTCCGGGACTAGCGGGTGGCGTGGAGCAGTACTTC
CDR3aa: CASSPPGLAGGVEQYF

d_gene: NA
abundance: NA
j_gene: TRBJ1-5
v_gene: TRBV10-3
CDR3nt: TGTGCCATCAGTGATAAGGATGGTCAGCCCCAGCATTTT
CDR3aa: CAISDKDGQPQHF

d_gene: TRBD2
abundance: NA
j_gene: TRBJ2-5
v_gene: TRBV28
CDR3nt: TGTGCCAGCAGTGGGATGGCTAGCGGGAGGCCGAACTTCCAAGAGACCCAGTACTTC
CDR3aa: CASSGMASGRPNFQETQYF

d_gene: NA
abundance: NA
j_gene: TRBJ2-5
v_gene: TRBV29-1
CDR3nt: TGCAGCGTTGACGGCAGGGCCGGGGAGACCCAGTACTTC
CDR3aa: CSVDGRAGETQYF

d_gene: TRBD2
abundance: NA
j_gene: TRBJ2-1
v_gene: TRBV28
CDR3nt: TGTGCCAGCAGTTTCCGACTAGCGGCTCTCGTGAGGATTGAGCAGTTCTTC
CDR3aa: CASSFRLAALVRIEQFF

d_gene: TRBD1
abundance: NA
j_gene: TRBJ1-5
v_gene: TRBV5-4
CDR3nt: TGTGCCAGCAGCTTCGGGACAGGGGGCAATCAGCCCCAGCATTTT
CDR3aa: CASSFGTGGNQPQHF

d_gene: NA
abundance: NA
j_gene: TRBJ2-1
v_gene: TRBV19
CDR3nt: TGTGCCAGTACCAGGAGACAGGATGAAAACAATGAGCAGTTCTTC
CDR3aa: CASTRRQDENNEQFF

d_gene: NA
abundance: NA
j_gene: TRBJ2-3
v_gene: TRBV5-4
CDR3nt: TGTGCCAGCAGCAAAGGACAGCATACTATCACAGATACGCAGTATTTT
CDR3aa: CASSKGQHTITDTQYF

d_gene: NA
abundance: NA
j_gene: TRBJ1-3
v_gene: TRBV10-3
CDR3nt: TGTGCCATCAGTCCCGACACGGGCAGCCCCATATATTTT
CDR3aa: CAISPDTGSPIYF

d_gene: TRBD2
abundance: NA
j_gene: TRBJ2-2
v_gene: TRBV29-1
CDR3nt: TGCAGCGTTTCGCCTAGCGGAGGCGCGCGAGGCACCGGGGAGCTGTTTTTT
CDR3aa: CSVSPSGGARGTGELFF

d_gene: TRBD2
abundance: NA
j_gene: TRBJ2-1
v_gene: TRBV15
CDR3nt: TGTGCCACCAGCAGAGTGGCGGGGGCCTACAATGAGCAGTTCTTC
CDR3aa: CATSRVAGAYNEQFF

d_gene: NA
abundance: NA
j_gene: TRBJ1-1
v_gene: TRBV11-2
CDR3nt: TGTGCCAGCAGGCCTATTTCCGGCCCCTCAGGGACTGAAGCTTTCTTT
CDR3aa: CASRPISGPSGTEAFF

d_gene: NA
abundance: NA
j_gene: TRBJ2-7
v_gene: TRBV5-3
CDR3nt: TGTGCCAGAAGCCCCCGTTGTATATCCCACGAGCAGTACTTC
CDR3aa: CARSPRCISHEQYF

d_gene: NA
abundance: once
j_gene: TRBJ2-1
v_gene: TRBV11-2
CDR3nt: TGTGCCAGCAGCCCGACCGAGGGAGTATACAATGAGCAGTTCTTC
CDR3aa: CASSPTEGVYNEQFF

d_gene: NA
abundance: NA
j_gene: TRBJ2-3
v_gene: TRBV4-2
CDR3nt: TGTGCCAGCAGCCAAGATTTTTGGGTTGGGGTCTCTAGCACAGATACGCAGTATTTT
CDR3aa: CASSQDFWVGVSSTDTQYF

d_gene: NA
abundance: NA
j_gene: TRBJ1-5
v_gene: TRBV5-1
CDR3nt: TGCGCCAGCAGCTTGGCGGGGGGGAACAATCAGCCCCAGCATTTT
CDR3aa: CASSLAGGNNQPQHF

d_gene: NA
abundance: NA
j_gene: TRBJ1-2
v_gene: TRBV27
CDR3nt: TGTGCCAGCAGTTTATGGGCCAAATCGGGCTATGGCTACACCTTC
CDR3aa: CASSLWAKSGYGYTF